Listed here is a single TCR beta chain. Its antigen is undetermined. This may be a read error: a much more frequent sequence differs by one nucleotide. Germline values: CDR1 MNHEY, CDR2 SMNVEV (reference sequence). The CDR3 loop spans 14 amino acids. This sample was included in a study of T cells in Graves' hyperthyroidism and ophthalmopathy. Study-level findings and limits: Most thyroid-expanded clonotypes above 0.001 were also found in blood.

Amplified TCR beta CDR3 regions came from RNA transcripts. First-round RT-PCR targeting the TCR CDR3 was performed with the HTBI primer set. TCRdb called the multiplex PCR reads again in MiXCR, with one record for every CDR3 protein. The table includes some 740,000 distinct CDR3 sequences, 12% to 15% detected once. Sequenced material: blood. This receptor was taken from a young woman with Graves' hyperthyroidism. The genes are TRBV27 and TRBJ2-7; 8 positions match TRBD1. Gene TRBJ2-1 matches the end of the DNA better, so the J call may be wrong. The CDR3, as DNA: TGTGCCAGCATCTGGACAGGGCAGGCCTACGAGCAGTTCTTC. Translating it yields CASIWTGQAYEQFF.